This T cell receptor beta chain was recorded in a study of response to subunit inactivated influenza vaccine. V shed 2 bases, J shed 4 bases, and the junction held 13 bases outside the gene matches. This CDR3 region has 18 residues. Germline V gene data show CDR1 as LGHNA and CDR2 as YSLEER. MiXCR, applied by TCRdb to the RT-PCR reads, yields one record per CDR3 protein. Found here are over 150,000 distinct CDR3 sequences, around 11% of them singletons; the top ten hold under 40%. Study observations and caveats: Authors suggested each seasonal flu vaccination may recruit only limited numbers of new T cells.

This clonotype was detected only a few times. Its matching antigen is unknown. Sequencing was performed on CD8+ T cells sorted from PBMCs, taken less than 30 months after vaccination. The sequence came from a man aged 45 to 75 who received an inactivated influenza vaccine. The chain links TRBV4-3 to TRBJ2-2; 7 nucleotides align to TRBD1. In DNA, the CDR3 is TGCGCCAGCAGCCAAAAGGGTAGGGGGCGCGGAGGCACCGGGGAGCTGTTTTTT. Translated, it gives CASSQKGRGRGGTGELFF.